The clone carrying this T cell receptor (beta chain) was seen a few times. Its antigen is undetermined. CDR1 and CDR2 from the germline V gene are SGHRS and YFSETQ. Trimming removed 4 bases from V and 6 bases from J, with 17 bases in between. This CDR3 has 14 amino acids. PCR primers comprised 60 Vbeta and 13 Jbeta primers. The assay was immunoSEQ multiplex PCR, and TCRdb's table has in-frame clones only and misses some. Among about 130,000 clones listed, 80% were seen once. The entry originates in a study of cytomegalovirus exposure and HLA in healthy donors. General observations from the study: The analysis excluded some indistinguishable V segments, including TRBV6-2 and TRBV6-3. The authors judged a highly shared variant cluster likely a sequencing artifact. Under 20,000 TCR beta sequences were associated with HLA alleles at 0.05 false discovery rate in a later analysis.

The specimen was PBMCs. The chain is built from TRBV5-1 and TRBJ2-7; a possible D gene is TRBD2 (8 bases). This clonotype was sampled from a woman aged 35 to 49 in good health and CMV-seronegative. The CDR3, as DNA: TGCGCCAGCAGCCCTAGCGGGCCAGGGGGCGAGCAGTACTTC. Its protein is CASSPSGPGGEQYF.